This note documents a single T cell receptor beta chain sequence. RNA transcripts served as the template for amplifying TCR beta CDR3 regions. The TCR CDR3 first-round RT-PCR relied on the HTBI primer set. TCRdb ran MiXCR on the multiplex PCR reads and lists one entry per CDR3 protein. The data show about 260,000 distinct CDR3 sequences, with 16% seen just once and 28% held by the top ten. The entry originates in a study of T cells in Graves' hyperthyroidism and ophthalmopathy. The CDR3 sequence is 15 residues long. Trimming removed 1 base at V and 0 bases at J, with 8 bases between. Germline loops: CDR1 SGHRS, CDR2 YFSETQ.

Sequencing was performed on blood. The source is a woman younger than 30 with Graves' ophthalmopathy. The V and J genes are TRBV5-1 and TRBJ2-1; D may be TRBD2 (5 bases). The CDR3 sequence is CASSLSAGSYNEQFF. The CDR3 bases are TGCGCCAGCAGCTTGAGTGCGGGCTCCTACAATGAGCAGTTCTTC. The full variable domain, with the rest looked up from reference TRBV5-1 and TRBJ2-1, is KAGVTQTPRYLIKTRGQQVTLSCSPISGHRSVSWYQQTPGQGLQFLFEYFSETQRNKGNFPGRFSGRQFSNSRSEMNVSTLELGDSALYLCASSLSAGSYNEQFFGPGTRLTVL.